This is a list of T cell receptor beta chains from one sample in a study of Ad26.COV2.S vaccination and SARS-CoV-2 variants. The table came from immunoSEQ multiplex PCR; TCRdb's copy has only in-frame clones and leaves some out. The sample contains about 480,000 clones, around nine tenths of which appear only once. The source was peripheral blood, collected in a trial of Ad26.COV2.S vaccine versus placebo. The source is a person between 18 and 60 years old who received the Ad26.COV2.S COVID-19 vaccine or a placebo. Each CDR3 is given with its conserved first and last residue. The D gene is left open where the match is weak. The size of a clone is reported for some rows only, either as once, few or many, or as a class for expanded clones.

v_gene	d_gene	j_gene	abundance	CDR3aa	CDR3nt
TRBV7-3	TRBD2	TRBJ2-1	.	CASSSGTSGNFRYNEQFF	TGTGCCAGCAGCTCCGGGACTAGCGGGAACTTCCGCTACAATGAGCAGTTCTTC
TRBV24-1	TRBD1	TRBJ2-5	.	CATSQGQGRETQYF	TGTGCCACCAGCCAGGGACAGGGTAGGGAGACCCAGTACTTC
TRBV19	.	TRBJ2-6	.	CASHPRVGSGANVLTF	TGTGCCAGTCACCCTCGAGTGGGATCTGGGGCCAACGTCCTGACTTTC
TRBV6-4	TRBD2	TRBJ2-5	.	CASSDRSGTSGPSRTQYF	TGTGCCAGCAGTGACAGAAGCGGGACTAGCGGGCCAAGCCGGACCCAGTACTTC
TRBV28	.	TRBJ2-7	.	CASTPGYEQYF	TGTGCCAGCACCCCCGGCTACGAGCAGTACTTC
TRBV4-2	TRBD2	TRBJ2-1	.	CASSQKRGYNEQFF	TGTGCCAGCAGCCAAAAGCGGGGTTACAATGAGCAGTTCTTC
TRBV28	.	TRBJ1-2	few	CASSPPAPGGYGYTF	TGTGCCAGCAGCCCCCCAGCTCCGGGTGGCTATGGCTACACCTTC
TRBV5-4	.	TRBJ2-3	.	CASSLRQGRADTQYF	TGTGCCAGCAGCTTAAGGCAGGGTCGTGCAGATACGCAGTATTTT
TRBV11-3	.	TRBJ2-1	.	CASSRSGTGVNEQFF	TGTGCCAGCAGCCGTTCCGGGACTGGCGTCAATGAGCAGTTCTTC
TRBV29-1	.	TRBJ2-1	once	CSVTGDPYNEQFF	TGCAGCGTTACGGGGGACCCATACAATGAGCAGTTCTTC
TRBV7-2	.	TRBJ2-7	.	CASSRAGSSYEQYF	TGTGCCAGCAGCCGCGCGGGGAGCTCCTACGAGCAGTACTTC
TRBV11-2	TRBD2	TRBJ2-7	.	CASSQSGRPPYEQYF	TGTGCCAGCAGCCAGAGCGGGAGACCTCCCTACGAGCAGTACTTC
TRBV4-3	.	TRBJ2-2	once	CASSNRGLGTGELFF	TGCGCCAGCAGCAATCGTGGTTTGGGGACCGGGGAGCTGTTTTTT
TRBV7-8	TRBD2	TRBJ2-7	.	CASSTGLALEQYF	TGTGCCAGCAGCACGGGACTAGCTCTCGAGCAGTACTTC
TRBV6-2/TRBV6-3	.	TRBJ2-1	.	CASSYGPSSGNEQFF	TGTGCCAGCAGTTACGGTCCGTCGTCCGGCAATGAGCAGTTCTTC
TRBV6-4	.	TRBJ1-6	.	CASRPGRNSPLHF	TGTGCCAGCAGACCGGGCCGAAATTCACCCCTCCACTTT
TRBV21-1	.	TRBJ2-7	.	CASRSRTGNEQYF	TGTGCCAGCAGGTCACGGACAGGGAACGAGCAGTACTTC
TRBV19	.	TRBJ2-7	.	CASSLVGVREQYF	TGTGCCAGTAGTCTGGTCGGGGTTCGCGAGCAGTACTTC
TRBV9	.	TRBJ1-2	.	CASSSQGYGYTF	TGTGCCAGCAGTTCGCAGGGCTATGGCTACACCTTC
TRBV5-1	.	TRBJ2-7	.	CASSLDSGSSYEQYF	TGCGCCAGCAGCTTGGATTCAGGGAGCTCCTACGAGCAGTACTTC
TRBV6-5	TRBD1	TRBJ2-7	.	CASSPGTGVFEQYF	TGTGCCAGCAGCCCCGGGACAGGGGTGTTCGAGCAGTACTTC
TRBV5-1	.	TRBJ2-1	.	CASSLRGEGRNEQFF	TGCGCCAGCAGCTTAAGGGGGGAGGGCCGTAATGAGCAGTTCTTC
TRBV10-3	.	TRBJ2-7	once	CAISTGTLTWDGYEQYF	TGTGCCATCAGCACTGGGACACTGACATGGGATGGGTACGAGCAGTACTTC
TRBV15	.	TRBJ2-1	once	CATSRERTQGDEQFF	TGTGCCACCAGCCGAGAGCGGACGCAGGGCGATGAGCAGTTCTTC
TRBV4-1	.	TRBJ2-7	.	CASSQDHSRLIGEQYF	TGCGCCAGCAGCCAAGATCACTCCCGACTGATAGGCGAGCAGTACTTC
TRBV5-6	.	TRBJ1-3	.	CASSSGAGNTIYF	TGTGCCAGCAGCTCCGGGGCTGGAAACACCATATATTTT
TRBV7-3	TRBD2	TRBJ2-5	.	CASSLSGSRGETQYF	TGTGCCAGCAGCCTTAGCGGGAGTCGGGGTGAGACCCAGTACTTC
TRBV30	.	TRBJ2-7	.	CAWSVSGTVFYF	TGTGCCTGGAGTGTTAGTGGGACCGTTTTTTACTTC
TRBV19	.	TRBJ1-5	.	CASSIDGHSVEPQHF	TGTGCCAGTAGTATAGATGGACATTCGGTTGAGCCCCAGCATTTT
TRBV27	.	TRBJ2-2	.	CASSLGPSAKNTGELFF	TGTGCCAGCAGTTTGGGGCCTTCGGCCAAGAACACCGGGGAGCTGTTTTTT
TRBV12-3/TRBV12-4	.	TRBJ2-3	.	CASSLDRTDTQYF	TGTGCCAGCAGTTTAGACAGAACAGATACGCAGTATTTT
TRBV27	TRBD1	TRBJ2-2	.	CASSTLTGAGTGELFF	TGTGCCAGCAGTACCCTTACAGGGGCGGGCACCGGGGAGCTGTTTTTT
TRBV7-9	.	TRBJ2-7	.	CASSSERTYEQYF	TGTGCCAGCTCCTCCGAGCGGACCTACGAGCAGTACTTC
TRBV5-4	TRBD2	TRBJ2-7	.	CASSPGGGRASEQYF	TGTGCCAGCAGCCCGGGAGGCGGGAGGGCGTCCGAGCAGTACTTC
TRBV27	.	TRBJ2-5	once	CASSLFGIQETQYF	TGTGCCAGCAGTTTATTCGGAATCCAAGAGACCCAGTACTTC
TRBV29-1	TRBD2	TRBJ2-2	.	CSAGTSGTGELFF	TGCAGCGCAGGGACTAGCGGGACCGGGGAGCTGTTTTTT
TRBV9	.	TRBJ2-2	once	CASSVVPNTGELFF	TGTGCCAGCAGCGTAGTTCCGAACACCGGGGAGCTGTTTTTT
TRBV6-5	.	TRBJ1-3	.	CASGIGRTSGNTIYF	TGTGCCAGCGGGATCGGCCGGACCTCTGGAAACACCATATATTTT
TRBV4-3	.	TRBJ1-1	.	CASSHLAGTEAFF	TGCGCCAGCAGCCATCTGGCGGGCACTGAAGCTTTCTTT
TRBV3-1/TRBV3-2	TRBD2	TRBJ2-3	.	CASSPASGYTDTQYF	TGTGCCAGCAGCCCTGCTAGCGGGTACACAGATACGCAGTATTTT
TRBV28	.	TRBJ1-3	few	CATIGGGDSGNTIYF	TGTGCCACCATAGGGGGAGGGGACTCTGGAAACACCATATATTTT
TRBV21-1	.	TRBJ2-1	once	CASSTSRRGGRRVNEQFF	TGTGCCAGCAGCACCAGCCGGCGCGGGGGGCGAAGAGTCAATGAGCAGTTCTTC
TRBV7-2	.	TRBJ1-2	.	CASTTQGVGYTF	TGTGCCAGCACAACGCAAGGGGTCGGCTACACCTTC
TRBV6-5	TRBD1	TRBJ1-3	.	CASNPRTGKGNTIYF	TGTGCCAGCAACCCTAGGACAGGGAAGGGAAACACCATATATTTT
TRBV18	TRBD2	TRBJ2-7	.	CASSGLAGVDEQYF	TGTGCCAGCTCAGGACTAGCGGGAGTTGACGAGCAGTACTTC
TRBV2	TRBD2	TRBJ2-1	once	CASETSGGYNEQFF	TGTGCCAGCGAGACTAGCGGGGGGTACAATGAGCAGTTCTTC
TRBV30	.	TRBJ1-2	.	CAWSEPGTPSRGYTF	TGTGCCTGGAGTGAGCCCGGGACACCCTCTCGCGGCTACACCTTC
TRBV21-1	.	TRBJ2-7	once	CASSKSPQPGVVNYEQYF	TGTGCCAGCAGCAAATCTCCGCAGCCTGGAGTGGTTAACTACGAGCAGTACTTC
TRBV30	.	TRBJ2-2	.	CAWGPFSFGELFF	TGTGCCTGGGGCCCCTTTAGCTTCGGGGAGCTGTTTTTT
TRBV7-3	.	TRBJ2-1	once	CASSLPSGTYNEQFF	TGTGCCAGCAGCCTCCCCAGCGGAACCTACAATGAGCAGTTCTTC
TRBV6-6	TRBD2	TRBJ2-1	.	CASSRLAGSLYNEQFF	TGTGCCAGCAGTCGACTAGCGGGATCCTTGTACAATGAGCAGTTCTTC
TRBV18	TRBD1	TRBJ1-5	.	CASSPDRGDRQPQHF	TGTGCCAGCTCACCCGACAGGGGGGACCGCCAGCCCCAGCATTTT
TRBV21-1	.	TRBJ2-7	.	CASSKRASGRAGEQYF	TGTGCCAGCAGCAAACGGGCTAGCGGGAGGGCCGGAGAGCAGTACTTC
TRBV30	.	TRBJ1-2	.	CAWSVTGFGYTF	TGTGCCTGGAGTGTAACGGGGTTTGGCTACACCTTC
TRBV7-8	TRBD1	TRBJ1-1	.	CASSLGDRSTEAFF	TGTGCCAGCAGCTTAGGGGACAGGTCCACTGAAGCTTTCTTT
TRBV19	.	TRBJ1-1	.	CASSMTGRNTEAFF	TGTGCCAGTAGTATGACAGGCCGAAACACTGAAGCTTTCTTT
TRBV2	.	TRBJ2-5	.	CASGQLQETQYF	TGTGCCAGCGGCCAGCTACAAGAGACCCAGTACTTC
TRBV27	TRBD1	TRBJ2-2	.	CASSLYTGTGVNTGELFF	TGTGCCAGCAGTTTATATACCGGGACAGGGGTAAACACCGGGGAGCTGTTTTTT